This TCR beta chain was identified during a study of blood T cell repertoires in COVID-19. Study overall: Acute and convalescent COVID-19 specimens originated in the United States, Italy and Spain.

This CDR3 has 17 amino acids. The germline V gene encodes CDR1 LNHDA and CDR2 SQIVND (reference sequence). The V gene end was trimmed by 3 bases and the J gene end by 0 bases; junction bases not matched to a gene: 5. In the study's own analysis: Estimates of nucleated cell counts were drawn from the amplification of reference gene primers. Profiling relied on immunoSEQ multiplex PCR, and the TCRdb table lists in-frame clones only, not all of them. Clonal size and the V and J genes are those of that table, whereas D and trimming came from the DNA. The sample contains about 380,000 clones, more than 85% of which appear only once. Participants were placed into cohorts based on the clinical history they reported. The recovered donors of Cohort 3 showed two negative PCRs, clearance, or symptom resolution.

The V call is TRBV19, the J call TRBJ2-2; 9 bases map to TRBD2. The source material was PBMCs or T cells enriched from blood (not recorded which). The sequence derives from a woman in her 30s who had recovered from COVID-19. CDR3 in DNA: TGTGCCAGTAGTATCCTTAGCGGGAGCCCGAACACCGGGGAGCTGTTTTTT. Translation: CASSILSGSPNTGELFF.